The sequence of this T cell receptor beta chain was determined in a study of shared clonotypes between healthy human individuals. The donors, all of them Caucasian adults, lived in Nashville, Tennessee. The V end lost 5 bases, the J end lost 11 bases, and 16 bases lay between the germline ends. This CDR3 has 13 amino acids. The germline CDR1 and CDR2 sequences are MDHEN and SYDVKM. Splitting of each subset's genomic DNA was done evenly across several immunoSEQ plates. Around 300 ng DNA, about 30,000 T cell genomes, went into unsorted PBMC replicate PCRs. The method was immunoSEQ multiplex PCR; TCRdb's version includes in-frame clones alone and lacks a portion of them. The data contain roughly 500,000 clones, around 79% of them singletons.

The TCR comes from a woman aged 40 to 55 in good health. Some clones in this sample may be carry-over from other donors' samples. The rearrangement joins TRBV28 to TRBJ1-5; tentatively, D is TRBD1 (5 bases). Sample: PBMCs. This CDR3 is CASSLPRDLAQHF. The DNA for the CDR3 is TGTGCCAGCAGTCTCCCCCGGGACTTGGCCCAGCATTTT.